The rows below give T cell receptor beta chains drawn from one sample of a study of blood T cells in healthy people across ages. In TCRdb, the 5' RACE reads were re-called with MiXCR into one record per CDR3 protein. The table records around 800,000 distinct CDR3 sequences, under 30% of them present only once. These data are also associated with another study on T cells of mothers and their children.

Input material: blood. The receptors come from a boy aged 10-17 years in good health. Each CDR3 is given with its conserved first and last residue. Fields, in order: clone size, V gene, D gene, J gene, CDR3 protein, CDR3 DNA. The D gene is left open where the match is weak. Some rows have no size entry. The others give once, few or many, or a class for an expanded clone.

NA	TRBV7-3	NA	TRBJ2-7	CASSLRPGTDYEQYF	TGTGCCAGCAGCTTAAGACCGGGGACCGACTACGAGCAGTACTTC
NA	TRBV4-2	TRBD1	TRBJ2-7	CASSHGQGNEQCF	TGTGCCAGCAGCCATGGACAGGGAAACGAGCAGTGCTTC
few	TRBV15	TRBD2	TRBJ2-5	CATSRFSPGEGTQYF	TGTGCCACCAGCAGATTCTCTCCCGGGGAGGGGACCCAGTACTTC
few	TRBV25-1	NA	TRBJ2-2	CASSFPDYPNTGELFF	TGTGCCAGCAGTTTCCCGGACTACCCAAACACCGGGGAGCTGTTTTTT
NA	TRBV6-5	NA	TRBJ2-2	CASRRGLTPGELFF	TGTGCCAGCAGGCGCGGCCTCACCCCCGGGGAGCTGTTTTTT
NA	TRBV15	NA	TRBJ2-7	CATSRAKEYEQYF	TGTGCCACCAGCAGAGCAAAGGAGTACGAGCAGTACTTC
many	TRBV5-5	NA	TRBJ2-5	CASSSGGHREETQYF	TGTGCCAGCAGCTCCGGGGGACATAGAGAAGAGACCCAGTACTTC
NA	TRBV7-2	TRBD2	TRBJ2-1	CASSPSGLAGWDEQFF	TGTGCCAGCAGCCCCTCGGGACTAGCGGGGTGGGATGAGCAGTTCTTC
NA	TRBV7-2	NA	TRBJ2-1	CASSLGWGSDFEQFF	TGTGCCAGCAGCTTGGGGTGGGGGAGTGATTTTGAGCAGTTCTTC
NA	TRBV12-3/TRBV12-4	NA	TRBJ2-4	CASPRQRLAKNIQYF	TGTGCCAGCCCCCGACAGCGTTTAGCCAAAAACATTCAGTACTTC
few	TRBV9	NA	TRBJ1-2	CASSIRDTSNYGYTF	TGTGCCAGCAGCATCCGGGACACCTCTAACTATGGCTACACCTTC
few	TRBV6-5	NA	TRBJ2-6	CASRPDSSGANVLTF	TGTGCCAGCAGACCGGACAGCTCTGGGGCCAACGTCCTGACTTTC
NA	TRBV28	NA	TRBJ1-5	CASSPLNFSRNQPQHF	TGTGCCAGCAGTCCCTTGAATTTCTCGCGCAATCAGCCCCAGCATTTT
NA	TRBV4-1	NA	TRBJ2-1	CASSHPQGVGGNEQFF	TGCGCCAGCAGCCACCCACAGGGTGTTGGGGGCAATGAGCAGTTCTTC
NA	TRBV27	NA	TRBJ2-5	CASSLSSNRETQYF	TGTGCCAGCAGTTTATCTTCTAACCGAGAGACCCAGTACTTC
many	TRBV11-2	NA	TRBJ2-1	CASSLDGGGNEQFF	TGTGCCAGCAGCTTAGACGGGGGAGGCAATGAGCAGTTCTTC
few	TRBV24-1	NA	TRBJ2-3	CATSEPGELTDTQYF	TGTGCCACCAGTGAACCGGGGGAGTTAACAGATACGCAGTATTTT
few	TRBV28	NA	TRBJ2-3	CASVGGATDTQYF	TGTGCCAGTGTTGGGGGGGCCACAGATACGCAGTATTTT
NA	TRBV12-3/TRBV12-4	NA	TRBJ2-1	CASSLEGGRQFF	TGTGCCAGCAGTTTGGAAGGGGGAAGGCAGTTCTTC
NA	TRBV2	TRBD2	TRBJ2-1	CASSENTSGGHEQFF	TGTGCCAGCAGTGAGAACACTAGCGGGGGCCATGAGCAGTTCTTC
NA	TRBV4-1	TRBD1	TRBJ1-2	CASSRTGTGHQGYTF	TGCGCCAGCAGCCGAACGGGGACAGGGCACCAGGGCTACACCTTC
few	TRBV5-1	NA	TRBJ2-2	CASRRGSGTGELFF	TGCGCCAGCAGGAGGGGAAGCGGTACCGGGGAGCTGTTTTTT
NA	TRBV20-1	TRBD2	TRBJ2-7	CSARVGGGNEQYF	TGCAGTGCTAGAGTGGGGGGAGGGAACGAGCAGTACTTC
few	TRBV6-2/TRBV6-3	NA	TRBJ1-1	CASSPHGGNTEAFF	TGTGCCAGCAGTCCCCACGGCGGGAACACTGAAGCTTTCTTT
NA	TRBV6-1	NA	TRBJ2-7	CASSEVARSGEQYF	TGTGCCAGCAGTGAAGTTGCCCGCTCGGGCGAGCAGTACTTC
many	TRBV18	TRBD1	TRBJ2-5	CASSPPAGGLLETQYF	TGTGCCAGCTCACCACCGGCAGGGGGCTTGTTGGAGACCCAGTACTTC
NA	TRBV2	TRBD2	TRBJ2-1	CASSEAGLGYNEQFF	TGTGCCAGCAGTGAAGCAGGACTAGGGTACAATGAGCAGTTCTTC
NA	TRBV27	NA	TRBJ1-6	CASSAGPKDSPLHF	TGTGCCAGCAGCGCGGGACCGAAAGATTCACCCCTCCACTTT
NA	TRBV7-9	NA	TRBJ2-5	CASSLVDSLRETQYF	TGTGCCAGCAGCTTAGTGGACTCGCTGCGGGAGACCCAGTACTTC
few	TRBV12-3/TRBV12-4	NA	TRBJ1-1	CASSPQKSDTEAFF	TGTGCCAGCAGTCCCCAAAAGTCGGACACTGAAGCTTTCTTT
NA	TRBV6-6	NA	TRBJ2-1	CASSFARNEQFF	TGTGCCAGCAGCTTCGCTCGCAATGAGCAGTTCTTC
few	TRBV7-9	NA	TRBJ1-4	CASSLVGWGATNEKLFF	TGTGCCAGCAGCTTAGTAGGATGGGGAGCAACTAATGAAAAACTGTTTTTT
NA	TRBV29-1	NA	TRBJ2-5	CSVVRQSQETQYF	TGCAGCGTTGTCCGTCAATCCCAAGAGACCCAGTACTTC
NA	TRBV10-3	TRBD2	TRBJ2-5	CAISANAGGQETQYF	TGTGCCATCAGTGCAAACGCGGGGGGGCAAGAGACCCAGTACTTC
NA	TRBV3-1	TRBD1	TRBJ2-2	CASSQARQGTNTGELFF	TGTGCCAGCAGCCAGGCTAGACAGGGGACGAACACCGGGGAGCTGTTTTTT
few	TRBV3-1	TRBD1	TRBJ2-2	CASSPRDRVLDTGELFF	TGTGCCAGCAGCCCCCGGGACAGGGTCTTAGACACCGGGGAGCTGTTTTTT
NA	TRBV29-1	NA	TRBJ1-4	CSVPGGSGKLFF	TGCAGCGTTCCTGGGGGTTCGGGAAAACTGTTTTTT
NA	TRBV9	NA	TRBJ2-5	CASSIEGGLLETQYF	TGTGCCAGCAGCATAGAAGGGGGACTTCTAGAGACCCAGTACTTC
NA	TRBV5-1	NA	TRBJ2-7	CASSPTTGTLNSYEQYF	TGCGCCAGCAGTCCCACGACCGGGACTCTTAACTCCTACGAGCAGTACTTC
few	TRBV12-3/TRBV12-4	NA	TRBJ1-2	CASSPGGHRGYTF	TGTGCCAGCAGTCCGGGGGGACATCGGGGCTACACCTTC
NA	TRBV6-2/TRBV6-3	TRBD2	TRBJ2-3	CASSSSGAAATQYF	TGTGCCAGCAGCTCAAGCGGGGCCGCAGCTACGCAGTATTTT
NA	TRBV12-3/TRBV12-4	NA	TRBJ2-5	CVSSLSGVPQGTQYF	TGTGTCAGCAGTTTATCAGGGGTCCCACAAGGGACCCAGTACTTC
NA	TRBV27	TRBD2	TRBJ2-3	CARLTSGGASDTQYF	TGTGCCAGGCTGACTAGCGGGGGGGCCTCGGATACGCAGTATTTT
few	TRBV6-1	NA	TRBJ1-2	CASSEAHGGGYGYTF	TGTGCCAGCAGTGAAGCGCACGGTGGAGGCTATGGCTACACCTTC
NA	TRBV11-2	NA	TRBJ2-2	CASSLSSGVTTGELFF	TGTGCCAGCAGCCTCTCTTCAGGGGTTACTACCGGGGAGCTGTTTTTT
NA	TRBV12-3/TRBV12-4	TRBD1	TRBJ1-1	CASTLPGTDEAFF	TGTGCCAGCACCTTACCCGGGACAGATGAAGCTTTCTTT
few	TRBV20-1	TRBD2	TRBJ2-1	CSARDDGLAGGGSYNEQFF	TGCAGTGCTAGAGATGACGGACTAGCGGGGGGAGGCTCCTACAATGAGCAGTTCTTC
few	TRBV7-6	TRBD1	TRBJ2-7	CASSDRGQRGEQYF	TGTGCCAGCAGCGACAGGGGACAGAGGGGGGAGCAGTACTTC
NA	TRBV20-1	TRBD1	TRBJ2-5	CSARPTGPGAQYF	TGCAGTGCTAGACCGACAGGGCCCGGGGCCCAGTACTTC
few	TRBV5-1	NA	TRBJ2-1	CASSLSQGNNEQFF	TGCGCCAGCAGCTTGTCCCAGGGGAACAATGAGCAGTTCTTC
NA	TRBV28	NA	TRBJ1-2	CASLGVAGFNYGYTF	TGTGCCAGCCTCGGGGTGGCGGGCTTTAACTATGGCTACACCTTC
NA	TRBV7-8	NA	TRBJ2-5	CASSFQVGGAGETQYF	TGTGCCAGCAGCTTCCAAGTAGGGGGGGCGGGAGAGACCCAGTACTTC
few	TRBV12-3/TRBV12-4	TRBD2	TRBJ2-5	CASGQTSGGPETQYF	TGTGCCAGCGGTCAGACTAGCGGGGGCCCGGAGACCCAGTACTTC
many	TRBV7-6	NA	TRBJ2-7	CASGSSYEQYF	TGTGCCAGCGGCTCCAGCTACGAGCAGTACTTC